This paragraph reports one TCR beta chain. This receptor's antigen is unknown. No much larger clone exists at a distance of one base, and base qualities are not known. The sample comes from a study of T cells in Graves' hyperthyroidism and ophthalmopathy (dated by TCRdb to about 2019). Turning to the overall study: Peripheral blood was sampled at the time of initial diagnosis, prior to any treatment. A discovery cohort of 95 to 100 patients, about 43 with Graves' ophthalmopathy and 57 with stable Graves' hyperthyroidism, was used to find distinguishing TCR V-J signatures. Whether ophthalmopathy could be predicted prospectively was tested in an independent validation cohort made up of about 18 hyperthyroidism patients plus 17 patients who later progressed to ophthalmopathy. For training and testing, the approximately 97 patients in the discovery cohort were randomly divided in a 7:3 ratio. In addition, the study compared T-cell repertoires in thyroid tissue and in blood from six Graves' hyperthyroidism patients. After sampling, hyperthyroidism patients received methimazole starting at 30 mg daily, and ophthalmopathy patients received high-dose intravenous methylprednisolone. According to the paper, TCR Vbeta CDR3 sequencing was carried out on some 140 peripheral blood samples, which came from 40 to 45 ophthalmopathy, around 75 hyperthyroidism and approximately 17 progressor patients. What the work shows at the level of the full study, not this receptor alone: Most expanded thyroid clonotypes (frequency above 0.001) were also detected in blood, a finding suggesting that blood repertoires may reflect thyroid immune responses. No statistical method was used to set the sample size in advance, and investigators knew the group allocation. During validation, the model predicted progression to ophthalmopathy a median of roughly six months ahead of onset, with 60% to 71% sensitivity and more than 72% specificity. A model built on a 13 V-J signature distinguished ophthalmopathy from stable hyperthyroidism, reaching about 88% sensitivity and approximately 81% specificity in cross-validation and 80%/75% in testing.

Graves' hyperthyroidism was defined as stable when no progression to ophthalmopathy occurred over 18 months of follow-up. The hyperthyroidism patients were between 18 and 65 years old and newly diagnosed, with a disease duration of less than 2 months. The study excluded patients with uncontrolled infections, other autoimmune diseases, pregnancy or lactation. Diagnoses were based on clinical symptoms, serum thyroxine and TRAb, thyroid ultrasound and orbital computed tomography. PBMCs were isolated from approximately 10 ml of fresh peripheral blood by Ficoll-Paque density gradient centrifugation. Total RNA was extracted with Trizol reagent, and quality was checked on an Agilent 2100 Bioanalyzer. Amplification of TCR beta CDR3 regions was carried out from RNA transcripts. For the first round of RT-PCR on the TCR CDR3, the HTBI primer set was used together with the Qiagen OneStep RT-PCR kit. Libraries were constructed in a second round of multiplex PCR, after which size selection and purification were performed. Sequencing of the libraries was done on an Illumina HiSeq2000 using paired-end 100 bp reads. The original pipeline was this. SOAPnuke was used to process the raw data, throwing out any read that contained adapters or uncalled bases, had a mean Phred below 15, or lacked an exact constant-primer or identifier match. High-quality paired reads were merged with COPE v1.2.5, and unique nucleotide sequences were defined as clonotypes. MiTCR v1.1 was used to align the clonotypes against IMGT TRBV, TRBD and TRBJ reference segments. The analysis was restricted to V-J combinations with a frequency above 0.0001, which together covered about 99% of the repertoires. The TCS score was defined as the ratio of F50 (clonal expansion) to E x V (chaos), calculated using BLOSUM62-based TCRdist between CDR3 peptides within each V-J. Welch's t-statistics and random forest reduced 450 to 600 V-J features to some 14, which were used in a naive Bayes classifier (R e1071). The public reads were run again by TCRdb, first through fastp at Q25 and then through MiXCR, and only productive beta chains were kept. Rows matching on CDR3 protein sequence are summarized as one entry with the most common DNA and genes. These V and J calls are TCRdb output, not the study's own analysis. Here the sample has 500,000 to 600,000 distinct CDR3 sequences; roughly a sixth occur a single time. More than 15% of the sample is in the top ten clones.

Trimming accounts for 2 bases at V and 4 bases at J, while the number of junction bases matched to no gene is 7. Looking up the germline V gene yields CDR1 KGHSH and CDR2 LQKENI. The CDR3 holds 16 amino acids from the cysteine to the phenylalanine. Here the CDR3 DNA is all that survives: 48 bases in frame from base 1. The V gene is TRBV18 and the J gene is TRBJ2-7, with 11 bases matching TRBD2. Material: blood. This clonotype was sampled from a woman younger than 30 with Graves' hyperthyroidism. The CDR3 reads as follows: CASSPILGLAEYEQYF. The nucleotide sequence reads as follows: TGTGCCAGCTCACCAATCTTGGGACTAGCGGAGTACGAGCAGTACTTC.